Each of the 7 T cell receptor beta chains below was sequenced from the same sample in a study of post-analysis software for immune sequencing data. Study findings and constraints: Included in a set of about 5 TRBV segments more frequent in patients than controls were TRBV5-6, TRBV5-1 and TRBV20-1.

The authors incorporated unique molecular identifiers into the TCR beta cDNA libraries. TCRdb itself ran the PCR reads through MiXCR, one entry per CDR3 protein. The sample has hundreds of thousands of distinct CDR3 sequences, about 32% seen once. These receptors are not linked to any known antigen. The sequenced sample was blood. The receptors originated from a girl aged 5-17 years with multiple sclerosis.

The V and J genes are TRBV20-1 and TRBJ2-1, with TRBD2 matching over 13 bases. This CDR3 comprises 13 residues. V shed 8 bases and J 9 bases; nucleotides not matched to a gene: 7. CDR1 and CDR2 from the germline V gene are DFQATT and SNEGSKA (reference sequence). CDR3 sequence reads: CSLAGLAGSEQFF. In DNA, the CDR3 is TGCAGTCTGGCGGGACTAGCGGGATCTGAGCAGTTCTTC.

V is TRBV20-1 and J is TRBJ2-1, with D possibly being TRBD2 (5 bases). Germline loops: CDR1 DFQATT, CDR2 SNEGSKA (reference sequence). This CDR3 region has 13 residues. V lost 5 bases to trimming and J lost 2 bases, with 10 bases between them. DNA for the CDR3: TGCAGTGCTCCCAGCGGTGCCTACAATGAGCAGTTCTTC. Its protein is CSAPSGAYNEQFF.

The chain has TRBV4-2 and TRBJ1-5, with D maybe TRBD1 (5 bases). Germline V gene data show CDR1 as LGHNA and CDR2 as YNFKEQ. This CDR3 spans 16 amino acids. The V end lost 1 base, the J end lost 2 bases, and 12 bases lay between the germline ends. The CDR3, as DNA: TGTGCCAGCAGCCAAGCCGTGGGGGAGGGCAATCAGCCCCAGCATTTT. Its translation: CASSQAVGEGNQPQHF.

Notes on this clonotype: A much larger clone lies a single base off, so this may be a read error. This sequence joins TRBV20-1 and TRBJ1-4; no definite D call. Per germline, CDR1 DFQATT and CDR2 SNEGSKA (reference sequence). Trimming stripped 6 bases from V and 9 bases from J, with 14 bases between. There are 12 residues in the CDR3. As DNA, the CDR3 is TGCAGTGCGTCGGTACAGAATAAAAAACTGTTTTTT. Translating gives CSASVQNKKLFF.

The gene calls are TRBV5-5 and TRBJ1-4; D is ambiguous. CDR3 size: 15 residues. Germline V gene data show CDR1 as SGHKS and CDR2 as YYEKEE (reference sequence). Trimming removed 4 bases from V and 4 bases from J, with 14 bases in between. This CDR3 is CASSLADAGNEKLFF. The DNA for the CDR3 is TGTGCCAGCAGCCTTGCTGACGCGGGTAATGAAAAACTGTTTTTT.

This clonotype was seen ten or more times. The rearrangement links TRBV13 to TRBJ2-3; 10 bases agree with TRBD1. With 3 bases clipped from V and 2 bases from J, the junction kept 8 bases outside the gene matches. The CDR3 contains 17 residues. Germline CDR1 reads PRHDT; CDR2 reads FYEKMQ (reference sequence). CDR3 sequence (DNA): TGTGCCAGCAGCTTTGTGGGGACAGGGGCCTCCACAGATACGCAGTATTTT. This sequence encodes CASSFVGTGASTDTQYF.

Note on this clonotype: At one of its ends the junction is not consistent with the germline gene, which may arise from a read error. CDR3 loop: CTSGSFGIYEQYF. CDR3 bases: TGTACCAGCGGTTCCTTCGGAATCTACGAGCAGTACTTC. The rearrangement uses TRBV28 and TRBJ2-7; possibly TRBD2 for D (5 bases). CDR3 length equals 13 residues. Germline V gene sequence: CDR1 MDHEN, CDR2 SYDVKM.